These 24 T cell receptor beta chains came from one sample sequenced in a study of cytomegalovirus exposure and HLA in healthy donors. PCR primers comprised 60 Vbeta and 13 Jbeta primers. TCRdb's table, derived via immunoSEQ multiplex PCR, lists solely in-frame clones and lacks some. Here the sample spans 50,000 to 70,000 clones, around 62% being singletons. The sequencing sample was made of PBMCs. The receptors originated from a man younger than 45 in good health and CMV-seronegative.

The rearrangement uses TRBV7-6 and TRBJ1-3; 12 bases fit TRBD1. The CDR3 spans 17 residues. CDR1 SGHVS and CDR2 FNYEAQ come from the germline V gene. After removal of 5 bases from V and 0 bases from J, the junction contained 5 bases not matched to a gene. CDR3 nucleotide sequence: TGTGCCAGCAGCCAGGGACAGGGGGCTTTCTCTGGAAACACCATATATTTT. Translated: CASSQGQGAFSGNTIYF.

This chain connects TRBV6-7 to TRBJ1-5, with unresolved D. TRBV6-7 is placed among ORFs of uncertain function. The CDR3 consists of 13 residues. Trimming left V 0 bases short and J 7 bases short, with 7 bases between. The CDR3 nucleotides read TGTGCCAGCAGTTACTCTAGTAACCAGCCCCAGCATTTT. Encoded protein: CASSYSSNQPQHF.

The chain recombines TRBV29-1 with TRBJ1-4, with 7 bases lining up with TRBD1. V lost 7 bases and J lost 8; bases outside the gene matches: 13. The CDR3 has 14 amino acids. Germline-derived CDR1 and CDR2 are SQVTM and ANQGSEA. Here the CDR3 reads CSGLQGDSWEKLFF. The DNA for the CDR3 is TGCAGCGGCCTGCAGGGGGACAGTTGGGAAAAACTGTTTTTT.

The chain combines TRBV7-9 with TRBJ1-1; D remains ambiguous. This CDR3 is 15 amino acids long. V was cut by 1 base and J by 4 bases, with 13 bases left in between. The germline CDR1 and CDR2 sequences are SEHNR and FQNEAQ (reference sequence). The CDR3 loop reads CASSLGQIIGTEAFF. CDR3 coding DNA: TGTGCCAGCAGCTTAGGACAAATCATCGGCACTGAAGCTTTCTTT.

This clone was detected only a few times. The CDR3 loop is CASSTRIIVVQGADNEQFF. CDR3 nucleotides: TGCGCCAGCAGCACCCGAATCATTGTCGTCCAGGGTGCCGACAATGAGCAGTTCTTC. The V and J genes are TRBV4-1 and TRBJ2-1; possibly TRBD1 for D (5 bases). V was trimmed by 5 bases and J by 5 bases, leaving 28 bases between them. The CDR3 totals 19 residues. Germline V gene sequence: CDR1 MGHRA, CDR2 YSYEKL.

The V gene is TRBV29-1, the J gene TRBJ1-3; maybe TRBD1 (5 bases). Per the germline V gene, CDR1 is SQVTM and CDR2 is ANQGSEA. V gave up 8 bases and J gave up 3 bases, with 14 bases separating them. This CDR3 has 13 amino acids. CDR3 amino acids: CSSRGYDGNTIYF. The CDR3 DNA sequence: TGCAGCTCAAGGGGATATGATGGAAACACCATATATTTT.

The V gene is TRBV5-1, the J gene TRBJ1-5, with a possible D match to TRBD1 (6 bases). The V and J ends lost 4 bases and 7 bases respectively, with 18 bases between them. CDR1 SGHRS and CDR2 YFSETQ come from the germline V gene. The CDR3 has 15 residues. Here the CDR3 DNA reads TGCGCCAGCAGCCGCGAGGGGGGGGATTTCCAGCCCCAGCATTTT. Its translation: CASSREGGDFQPQHF.

Comments on this clone: This CDR3 is missing its conserved last phenylalanine or tryptophan, likely due to a read error. The chain uses TRBV4-1 and TRBJ1-6; D gene unclear. The CDR3 covers 16 residues. Germline V gives CDR1 MGHRA, CDR2 YSYEKL. Trimming pared 0 bases from V and 6 bases from J, leaving 12 bases between. CDR3 in amino acids: CASSQEEVLGNSPLHV. The DNA for the CDR3 is TGCGCCAGCAGCCAAGAGGAGGTCTTGGGTAATTCACCCCTCCACGTT.

CDR3 amino acids: CASSPSNTGELFF. The CDR3 DNA reads TGTGCCAGCAGTCCTTCGAACACCGGGGAGCTGTTTTTT. The J gene is TRBJ2-2, the V gene TRBV6-4; the D is unclear. Looked up from germline, CDR1 is MRHNA and CDR2 is SNTAGT. The CDR3 has 13 residues. V dropped 5 bases and J dropped 0 bases, with 4 bases sitting between them.

The chain joins TRBV6-5 to TRBJ2-7; D may be TRBD1 (5 bases). Germline assignment: CDR1 MNHEY and CDR2 SVGAGI. V was pared by 10 bases and J by 7 bases, with 17 bases between. The length of the CDR3 is 12 residues. In DNA form, the CDR3 reads TGTGCCACCTCAAGGGGCACGGGTGAGCAGTACTTC. Protein sequence: CATSRGTGEQYF.

The V gene is TRBV7-3, the J gene TRBJ1-2; 10 nucleotides line up with TRBD1. This CDR3 spans 15 amino acids. Germline trimming cut 3 bases from V and 7 bases from J; bases unmatched to any gene: 8. Per the germline V gene, CDR1 is SGHTA and CDR2 is FQGTGA. The CDR3 nucleotides are TGTGCCAGCAGCTTCTCCGGGACAGGGGAGTTTGGCTACACCTTC. Translation gives CASSFSGTGEFGYTF.

This chain uses TRBV5-4 with TRBJ2-3, with 15 bases identical to TRBD2. V was clipped by 4 bases and J by 0 bases; unmatched bases: 6. In germline, CDR1 is SGHNT, CDR2 YYREEE (reference sequence). This CDR3 is built from 18 residues. CDR3: CASSTGTSGGLSTDTQYF. The CDR3 nucleotides read TGTGCCAGCAGCACCGGGACTAGCGGGGGGTTAAGCACAGATACGCAGTATTTT.

V is TRBV6-1 and J is TRBJ1-1; D is unresolved. This CDR3 contains 15 residues. V was cut by 1 base and J by 1 base, with 10 bases left in between. CDR1 is MNHNS, CDR2 SASEGT, per germline. CDR3: CASSEDVVANTEAFF. The CDR3 DNA is TGTGCCAGCAGTGAAGATGTGGTGGCGAACACTGAAGCTTTCTTT.

The chain carries TRBV7-6 and TRBJ2-3; 11 nucleotides match TRBD2. The CDR3 covers 14 residues. The germline gives CDR1 SGHVS, CDR2 FNYEAQ. J was trimmed by 4 bases and V by 5 bases; bases with no gene match: 2. The CDR3 reads CASSLSGGADTQYF. CDR3 sequence (DNA): TGTGCCAGCAGCCTTAGCGGGGGGGCAGATACGCAGTATTTT.

This sequence joins TRBV2 and TRBJ2-3, with D tentatively TRBD2 (7 bases). This CDR3 is built from 12 residues. V was shortened by 5 bases and J by 12 bases, with 15 bases between the two germline ends. The V gene's germline CDR1 is SNHLY and CDR2 FYNNEI. This CDR3 reads CASSPEGGEQYF. DNA for the CDR3: TGTGCCAGCAGTCCCGAGGGGGGGGAACAGTATTTT.

The chain employs TRBV2 and TRBJ2-3; D is unclear. Germline assignment: CDR1 SNHLY and CDR2 FYNNEI. The CDR3 loop spans 15 amino acids. V was cut by 4 bases and J by 0 bases, with 11 bases left in between. The CDR3: CASSGHRTSTDTQYF. CDR3 bases: TGTGCCAGCAGTGGTCACAGAACTAGCACAGATACGCAGTATTTT.

This sequence joins TRBV6-4 and TRBJ2-6; D is undetermined. V was pared by 6 bases and J by 0 bases, with 6 bases between. This CDR3 is 14 amino acids long. Per germline, CDR1 MRHNA and CDR2 SNTAGT. The CDR3, as DNA: TGTGCCAGCAGGGTCAGCTCTGGGGCCAACGTCCTGACTTTC. Amino acid sequence: CASRVSSGANVLTF.

The chain joins TRBV30 to TRBJ1-5; 10 positions match TRBD1. The CDR3 covers 14 residues. Germline CDR1 GTSNPN, CDR2 SVGIG (reference sequence). The V segment lost 1 base and the J segment 7 bases; nucleotides outside the gene matches: 4. Here the CDR3 reads CAWSEDRGIQPQHF. CDR3 DNA sequence: TGTGCCTGGAGTGAGGACAGGGGGATACAGCCCCAGCATTTT.

The chain recombines TRBV6-1 with TRBJ2-7; D might be TRBD2 (6 bases). This CDR3 has 14 amino acids. Trimming shortened V by 2 bases and J by 3 bases, and 11 bases separated the two germline ends. Germline loops: CDR1 MNHNS, CDR2 SASEGT. For the CDR3, the DNA is TGTGCCAGCAGTGAAACCGGGAGTAACTACGAGCAGTACTTC. Its protein product is CASSETGSNYEQYF.

The chain employs TRBV5-1 and TRBJ1-4; TRBD1 matches at 12 bases. CDR3 size: 16 residues. J was trimmed by 8 bases and V by 1 base; bases with no gene match: 6. The germline V gene has CDR1 SGHRS and CDR2 YFSETQ. The CDR3 loop is CASSLRAGQGAEKLFF. The CDR3 bases are TGCGCCAGCAGCTTGCGTGCGGGACAGGGGGCCGAAAAACTGTTTTTT.

The V gene is TRBV6-1, the J gene TRBJ2-5; the match to TRBD2 covers 9 bases. Germline CDR1 is MNHNS and CDR2 is SASEGT. Germline trimming cut 8 bases from V and 2 bases from J; bases unmatched to any gene: 3. This CDR3 is 13 amino acids long. CDR3 nucleotide sequence: TGTGCCAGCGGAAGCGGGGGGCAAGAGACCCAGTACTTC. Protein sequence: CASGSGGQETQYF.

This chain links TRBV6-4 with TRBJ2-3, with TRBD2 matching 9 bases. CDR3 size: 15 residues. The V gene's germline CDR1 is MRHNA and CDR2 SNTAGT. V lost 3 bases to trimming and J lost 4 bases; unmatched junction nucleotides: 5. This CDR3 is CASSEVAGAADTQYF. In DNA form, the CDR3 reads TGTGCCAGCAGTGAGGTAGCGGGGGCAGCAGATACGCAGTATTTT.

Only one count was recorded for this clone. The chain links TRBV29-1 to TRBJ2-1, with 7 bases lining up with TRBD2. Germline lookup yields CDR1 SQVTM and CDR2 ANQGSEA. The ends lost 4 bases at V and 0 bases at J; junction bases unmatched: 0. This CDR3 spans 13 amino acids. The DNA for the CDR3 is TGCAGCGTTGCGGGGGGCTCCTACAATGAGCAGTTCTTC. Amino acid sequence: CSVAGGSYNEQFF.

The rearrangement uses TRBV7-9 and TRBJ2-7, with D perhaps TRBD1 (6 bases). Trimming left V 3 bases short and J 4 bases short, with 13 bases between. The CDR3 has 14 amino acids. CDR1 is SEHNR, CDR2 FQNEAQ, per germline (reference sequence). The CDR3 region is CASSFSGGMYEQYF. The CDR3 DNA is TGTGCCAGCAGCTTTTCTGGGGGCATGTACGAGCAGTACTTC.